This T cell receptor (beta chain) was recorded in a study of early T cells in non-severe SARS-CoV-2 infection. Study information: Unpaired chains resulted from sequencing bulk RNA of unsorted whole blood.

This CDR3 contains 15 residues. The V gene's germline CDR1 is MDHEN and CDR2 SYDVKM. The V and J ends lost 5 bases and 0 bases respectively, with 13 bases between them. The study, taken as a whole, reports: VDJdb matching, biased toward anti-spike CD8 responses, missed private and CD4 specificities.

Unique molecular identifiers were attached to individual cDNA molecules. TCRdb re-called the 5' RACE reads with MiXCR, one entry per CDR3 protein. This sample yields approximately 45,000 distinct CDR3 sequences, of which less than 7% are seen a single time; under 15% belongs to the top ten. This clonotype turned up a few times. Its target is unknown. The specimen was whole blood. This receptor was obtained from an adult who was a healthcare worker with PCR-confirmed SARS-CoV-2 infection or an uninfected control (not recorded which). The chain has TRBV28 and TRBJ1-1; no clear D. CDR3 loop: CASSPGNYLNTEAFF. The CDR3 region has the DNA TGTGCCAGCAGTCCCGGTAATTACCTGAACACTGAAGCTTTCTTT. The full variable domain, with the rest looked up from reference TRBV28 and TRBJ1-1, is DVKVTQSSRYLVKRTGEKVFLECVQDMDHENMFWYRQDPGLGLRLIYFSYDVKMKEKGDIPEGYSVSREKKERFSLILESASTNQTSMYLCASSPGNYLNTEAFFGQGTRLTVV.